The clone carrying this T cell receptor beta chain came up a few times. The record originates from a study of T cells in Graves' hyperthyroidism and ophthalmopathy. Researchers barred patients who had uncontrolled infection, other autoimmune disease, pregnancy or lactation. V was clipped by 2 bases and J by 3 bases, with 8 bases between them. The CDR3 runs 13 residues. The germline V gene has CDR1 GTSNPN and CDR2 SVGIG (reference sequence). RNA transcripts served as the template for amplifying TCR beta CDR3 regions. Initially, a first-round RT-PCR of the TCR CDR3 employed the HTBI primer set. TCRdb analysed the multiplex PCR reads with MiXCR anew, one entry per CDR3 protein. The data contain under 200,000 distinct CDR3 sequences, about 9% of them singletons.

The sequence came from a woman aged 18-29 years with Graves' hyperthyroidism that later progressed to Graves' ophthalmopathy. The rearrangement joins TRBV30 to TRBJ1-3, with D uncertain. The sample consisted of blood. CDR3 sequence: CAWSPGVGNTIYF. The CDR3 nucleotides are TGTGCCTGGAGTCCAGGAGTTGGAAACACCATATATTTT.